The 21 T cell receptor beta chains given below trace back to one sample, sequenced in a study of PD-1 blockade in classical Hodgkin lymphoma. Time point in this sample: cycle 4 day 1 (C4D1), after more than five weeks of nivolumab. Brentuximab vedotin exposure varied among the patients, all of whom had relapsed after autologous stem cell transplantation. TCRdb's table, derived via immunoSEQ multiplex PCR, lists solely in-frame clones and lacks some. The data contain tens of thousands of clones, around 76% of them singletons. Sample: peripheral blood mononuclear cells (PBMCs), taken before the fourth cycle of nivolumab. Receptors were obtained from a human donor with classical Hodgkin lymphoma.

This clone was found a few times. The chain joins TRBV10-3 to TRBJ1-1; possibly TRBD1 for D (6 bases). Per the germline V gene, CDR1 is ENHRY and CDR2 is SYGVKD. Trimming cost V 10 bases and J 9 bases, with 21 bases left between them. The CDR3 is 13 amino acids. CDR3: CATKQGLERKAFF. For the CDR3, the DNA is TGTGCCACAAAACAGGGACTCGAGCGAAAAGCTTTCTTT.

The CDR3 loop is CASTRLAGGAGLINEQFF. In DNA form, the CDR3 reads TGTGCCAGCACCCGACTAGCGGGAGGGGCCGGCCTCATCAATGAGCAGTTCTTC. V gene TRBV13 combines with J gene TRBJ2-1, with 14 bases identical to TRBD2. The CDR3 has 18 amino acids. V trimming: 7 bases; J trimming: 6 bases; junction bases outside the gene matches: 14. The V gene's germline CDR1 is PRHDT and CDR2 FYEKMQ (reference sequence).

The chain combines TRBV6-6 with TRBJ2-1; a possible D gene is TRBD2 (5 bases). The CDR3 is made up of 15 amino acids. CDR1 is MNHNY and CDR2 is SVGAGI in the germline V gene (reference sequence). Trimming removed 6 bases at V and 8 bases at J, with 20 bases between. CDR3: CASSPLSGVIDEQFF. CDR3 DNA sequence: TGTGCCAGCAGCCCCTTGAGCGGAGTGATCGATGAGCAGTTCTTC.

Many counts were recorded for this clone. The chain uses TRBV19 and TRBJ2-1, with TRBD2 as a possible D gene (5 bases). This CDR3 contains 15 residues. The V gene lost 7 bases and the J gene lost 4 bases, with 17 bases spanning the gap. The germline CDR1 and CDR2 sequences are LNHDA and SQIVND (reference sequence). The CDR3, as DNA: TGTGCCAGTATGACTCTAGGTAGGAGGTACAATGAGCAGTTCTTC. It translates to CASMTLGRRYNEQFF.

V is TRBV20-1 and J is TRBJ2-1; a weak D match, TRBD2 (6 bases). Germline CDR1 and CDR2: DFQATT and SNEGSKA (reference sequence). Trimming removed 6 bases at V and 10 bases at J, with 13 bases between. The CDR3 consists of 11 residues. The DNA of the CDR3 is TGCAGTGCCCCGGGGGATGGGGAGCAGTTCTTC. The encoded protein is CSAPGDGEQFF.

The J gene is TRBJ2-7, the V gene TRBV6-1; 7 bases fit TRBD1. This CDR3 contains 14 residues. V shed 3 bases, J shed 2 bases, and the junction held 4 bases outside the gene matches. From germline, CDR1 is MNHNS and CDR2 SASEGT. This chain's CDR3 is CASSDYRGPYEQYF. CDR3 DNA sequence: TGTGCCAGCAGTGATTACAGGGGACCCTACGAGCAGTACTTC.

The chain has TRBV15 and TRBJ2-5; 7 bases are a match to TRBD2. The CDR3 has 14 amino acids. Per the germline V gene, CDR1 is LNHNV and CDR2 is YYDKDF (reference sequence). The junction had 5 bases not matched to a gene; V was cut back by 7 bases and J by 0 bases. The DNA of the CDR3 is TGTGCCACCATCCCCGGGAGGAACCAAGAGACCCAGTACTTC. Residues: CATIPGRNQETQYF.

This clone was counted between two and nine times. Sequence at one end of the junction differs from germline and may be a read error. The chain joins TRBV7-7 to TRBJ2-3, with D perhaps given as TRBD1 or TRBD2 (5 bases each). This CDR3 has 15 residues. CDR1 and CDR2 from the germline V gene are SSHAT and FNYEAQ (reference sequence). Written as DNA, the CDR3 is TGTGCTAGCAGCTTAGGGACGGCTAGCACAGATACGCAGTATTTT. It encodes CASSLGTASTDTQYF.

V and J are TRBV6-1 and TRBJ2-3; 11 bases are shared with TRBD2. V lost 3 bases, J lost 6 bases, and 11 bases stayed unmatched. Germline lookup yields CDR1 MNHNS and CDR2 SASEGT. The CDR3 runs 17 residues. Here the CDR3 DNA reads TGTGCCAGCAGTGAGGGGACTAGCGGAGGGGGAAGGGATACGCAGTATTTT. The encoded protein is CASSEGTSGGGRDTQYF.

Regarding this clone: A read error may produce the germline difference seen at one junction end. V and J are TRBV10-3 and TRBJ2-1, with D unclear. This CDR3 comprises 13 residues. Germline-derived CDR1 and CDR2 are ENHRY and SYGVKD. The CDR3 coding sequence is TGTGCCATCAGAGAATCTAGGTACACTGAGCAGTTCTTC. It encodes CAIRESRYTEQFF.

This clone showed up just once. V gene TRBV9 combines with J gene TRBJ2-1, with a weak D call TRBD2 (6 bases). Between the trimmed V and J ends, which lost 2 bases and 8 bases, there was a span of 8 bases. CDR1 SGDLS and CDR2 YYNGEE come from the germline V gene. There are 12 residues in the CDR3. CDR3 bases: TGTGCCAGCAGCGTTAGCGGTGATGAGCAGTTCTTC. As protein: CASSVSGDEQFF.

Only a few counts were recorded for this clone. The chain has TRBV5-1 and TRBJ2-1; 12 bases match TRBD2. Trimming removed 2 bases from V and 0 bases from J; junction bases left unmatched: 9. Looked up from germline, CDR1 is SGHRS and CDR2 is YFSETQ. This CDR3 has 19 residues. For the CDR3, the DNA is TGCGCCAGCAGCTTTAGGACTAGCGGGACCGTATCCTCCTACAATGAGCAGTTCTTC. This encodes CASSFRTSGTVSSYNEQFF.

This clone was observed a single time. The V gene is TRBV15, the J gene TRBJ2-7, with a possible D match to TRBD2 (5 bases). CDR3 length: 15 amino acids. Germline CDR1 and CDR2: LNHNV and YYDKDF (reference sequence). Trimming cost V 0 bases and J 2 bases, with 11 bases left between them. The CDR3 DNA sequence: TGTGCCACCAGCAGAGATCCCGGGGAAGCCTACGAGCAGTACTTC. Amino acid sequence: CATSRDPGEAYEQYF.

The chain combines TRBV6-1 with TRBJ2-1; D possibly corresponds to TRBD2 (6 bases). The CDR3 covers 15 residues. Trimming stripped 6 bases from V and 0 bases from J, with 12 bases between. CDR1 is MNHNS, CDR2 SASEGT, per germline. Written as DNA, the CDR3 is TGTGCCAGCAGGGGGACTGACCTCTCCTACAATGAGCAGTTCTTC. This encodes CASRGTDLSYNEQFF.

V is TRBV5-6 and J is TRBJ2-2, with TRBD1 matching over 7 bases. The CDR3 length is 14 residues. After removal of 3 bases from V and 4 bases from J, the junction contained 3 bases not matched to a gene. Germline values: CDR1 SGHDT, CDR2 YYEEEE. This chain's CDR3 is CASSSWDSTGELFF. The CDR3 DNA sequence: TGTGCCAGCAGCTCCTGGGACAGCACCGGGGAGCTGTTTTTT.

The rearrangement uses TRBV11-3 and TRBJ2-7; possible D gene TRBD2, 5 bases. The CDR3 runs 15 residues. Germline V gene lookup returns CDR1 SGHNT and CDR2 YENEEA. V gave up 1 base and J gave up 6 bases, with 16 bases separating them. The CDR3 DNA is TGTGCCAGCAGCTTAGGCTACGGGGATAAGGGCGAGCAGTACTTC. Its translation is CASSLGYGDKGEQYF.

The rearrangement joins TRBV28 to TRBJ1-2, with TRBD1 matching 9 bases. The CDR3 runs to 15 residues. Trimming at V came to 3 bases and at J to 6 bases, leaving 8 bases not matched to a gene. Germline loops: CDR1 MDHEN, CDR2 SYDVKM. This chain's CDR3 is CASSFGDREGNGYTF. The CDR3 bases are TGTGCCAGCAGTTTTGGGGACAGGGAGGGAAATGGCTACACCTTC.

The chain is built from TRBV6-5 and TRBJ1-1; D is possibly TRBD1 (5 bases). The germline gives CDR1 MNHEY, CDR2 SVGAGI. CDR3 length: 12 residues. V was cut by 2 bases and J by 11 bases, with 12 bases left in between. CDR3 in DNA: TGTGCCAGCAGTTACCTGGGGGGGGACGCTTTCTTT. It encodes CASSYLGGDAFF.

This chain connects TRBV11-3 to TRBJ2-7; D not certain. There are 14 residues in the CDR3. Germline CDR1 SGHNT, CDR2 YENEEA. The V gene lost 1 base and the J gene lost 4 bases, with 11 bases spanning the gap. The CDR3 region is CASSLADVNYEQYF. The CDR3 nucleotides are TGTGCCAGCAGCTTAGCAGACGTTAATTACGAGCAGTACTTC.

The rearrangement joins TRBV6-1 to TRBJ2-7; 9 bases match TRBD1. Germline CDR1 and CDR2: MNHNS and SASEGT. The CDR3 is made up of 16 amino acids. J lost 5 bases, V lost 2 bases, and 10 bases had no gene match. This CDR3 reads CASSEILGQGKNEQYF. Here the CDR3 DNA reads TGTGCCAGCAGTGAAATATTAGGACAGGGGAAAAACGAGCAGTACTTC.

The chain couples TRBV5-4 to TRBJ1-1; D is ambiguous. The CDR3 is made up of 15 amino acids. Germline CDR1 is SGHNT and CDR2 is YYREEE (reference sequence). V lost 1 base and J lost 13, with 23 bases in between. The CDR3 DNA reads as TGTGCCAGCAGCTTGTTCGGGGATCCCTTAGAGATGGGTTTCTTT. It codes for CASSLFGDPLEMGFF.